This TCR beta chain was found in a study of shared clonotypes between healthy human individuals. Across the whole study: The plates for each donor numbered three CD4 naive, three CD4 memory, two CD8 naive and one CD8 memory.

Looked up from germline, CDR1 is MNHEY and CDR2 is SMNVEV (reference sequence). This CDR3 comprises 15 residues. Between the trimmed V and J ends, which lost 6 bases and 2 bases, there was a span of 16 bases. Sequencing used immunoSEQ multiplex PCR; TCRdb keeps in-frame clones, though not all of them. Of fewer than 2.5 million clones detected, roughly 93% appear once; the ten largest clones hold about 0.39%. All donors qualified as healthy HIV-negative adults and had experienced no recent acute infections or vaccinations. The split of CD4+ cells yielded CD45RA+ naive and CD45RA-negative memory subsets.

Sequencing was performed on naive CD4+ T cells from PBMCs. This sample's subset: CD45RA+ positively selected. V usage is TRBV27 and J usage is TRBJ2-5, with D perhaps TRBD1 (6 bases). The receptor was isolated from a man aged 18 to 29 in good health. Some clones in this sample may be carry-over from other donors' samples. In DNA, the CDR3 is TGTGCCAGCAGGGACAGAGTGGGAAGTCAAGAGACCCAGTACTTC. Protein product: CASRDRVGSQETQYF.